This T cell receptor (beta chain) is from a study of CD8+CD57+ T cells in acquired aplastic anemia. For the study at large: Sorted CD4+ and CD8+ cells gave a mean 3.2 ug DNA, range roughly 0.18 to 30 ug. Some 10 million reads, on average, were obtained for CD4+ cells from healthy donors.

Study outcomes and limitations: The study identified roughly 31 CD8+ CDR3 sequences shared by patients and controls.

This clonotype was observed at least ten times. The antigen is unknown. For CDR3 and TCR beta VDJ profiling, genomic DNA was the template used. TCRdb re-analysed the reads in MiXCR, keeping a single row per CDR3 protein. The table includes about 220,000 distinct CDR3 sequences, about 37% detected once. Germline-derived CDR1 and CDR2 are SGHDN and FVKESK. There are 17 residues in the CDR3. Trimming pared 1 base from V and 6 bases from J, leaving 21 bases between. The clonotype comes from a human donor in good health, serving as a control. Sequencing used sorted CD4+, CD8+, or CD8+CD57+ T cells (not recorded which) from PBMCs. The chain carries TRBV14 and TRBJ1-1; D unclear. CDR3 DNA: TGTGCCAGCAGCCAAGCTCGGGCAGCCGGGCGAGGGTCTGAAGCTTTCTTT. It specifies CASSQARAAGRGSEAFF.